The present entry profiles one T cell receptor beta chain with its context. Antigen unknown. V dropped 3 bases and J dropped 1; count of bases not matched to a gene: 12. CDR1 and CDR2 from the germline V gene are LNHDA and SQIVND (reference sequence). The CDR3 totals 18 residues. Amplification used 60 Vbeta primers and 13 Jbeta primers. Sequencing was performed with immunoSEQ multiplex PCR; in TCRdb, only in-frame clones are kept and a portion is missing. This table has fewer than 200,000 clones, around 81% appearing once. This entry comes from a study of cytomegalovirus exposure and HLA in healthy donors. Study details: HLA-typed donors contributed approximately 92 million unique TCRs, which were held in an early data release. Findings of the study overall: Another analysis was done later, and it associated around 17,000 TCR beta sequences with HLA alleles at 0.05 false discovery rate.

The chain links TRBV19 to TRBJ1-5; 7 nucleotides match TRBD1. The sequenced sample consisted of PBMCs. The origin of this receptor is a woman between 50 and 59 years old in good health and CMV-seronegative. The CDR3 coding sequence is TGTGCCAGTAGTATGTCGCCAGGGGGTTGGGAAAGCAATCAGCCCCAGCATTTT. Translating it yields CASSMSPGGWESNQPQHF.